This T cell receptor (beta chain) was identified in a study of cytomegalovirus exposure and HLA in healthy donors. Study results and caveats: The authors later found HLA-associated TCR beta chains more clonally expanded than equally common others. Prior analysis indicated that the majority of TCR beta V segments exhibited productivity approximately 87% or approximately 30% of the time. Through in vitro validation, a few CMV-associated chains were shown to be specific for CMV antigens.

Concerning this clone: The target antigen is unknown.

The PCR was carried out with 60 Vbeta primers and 13 Jbeta primers. Sequencing was performed with immunoSEQ multiplex PCR; in TCRdb, only in-frame clones are kept and a portion is missing. The table gives over 75,000 clones; the top ten clones make up approximately 0.63% of it. The CDR3 totals 17 residues. The ends lost 4 bases at V and 5 bases at J; junction bases unmatched: 10. CDR1 and CDR2 from the germline V gene are MGHRA and YSYEKL. The sample taken for sequencing was PBMCs. The TCR sequence derives from a man aged 50-60 years in good health and CMV-seronegative. The rearrangement links TRBV4-1 to TRBJ2-1; 11 nucleotides agree with TRBD2. CDR3 coding DNA: TGCGCCAGCAGCCCGAATAGCGGGGGGGCCCAGGACAATGAGCAGTTCTTC. This codes for CASSPNSGGAQDNEQFF.